What follows describes a single T cell receptor beta chain. Its antigen target is currently unknown. The record has no base qualities; no much larger clone is one base away. This specimen comes from a study of shared clonotypes between healthy human individuals (dated by TCRdb to about 2020). Broadly, across the study: Two women and three men aged 18 to 49 years were included in the cohort. For each donor, CD4 naive and CD4 memory were each given three plates, CD8 naive was given two plates, and CD8 memory was given one plate. To estimate repertoire size and how much clonotypes are shared between individuals, the study performed deep sequencing of blood TCR repertoires from roughly five healthy adults. Different laboratories and diverse techniques were used to prepare libraries and sequence TCR repertoires, to increase sequencing depth and limit assay-specific biases. Between about 0.94 and 10 billion PBMCs per donor were obtained by leukapheresis.

Healthy HIV-negative adults with no recently reported acute infections or vaccinations were included as donors. All donors were Caucasian adults living in Nashville, Tennessee, USA. CD4+ T cells were enriched through magnetic negative selection, after which naive cells were positively selected on CD45RA and the remaining negative fraction served as the memory subset. After blood collection by leukapheresis, PBMCs were isolated using Ficoll-Histopaque density gradient centrifugation and then cryopreserved in the vapor phase of liquid nitrogen. Analytical flow cytometry was used to check the purity and quantity of each magnetically sorted T cell population. Each sorted fraction had its genomic DNA isolated and then quantified by UV absorbance on a Nanodrop 2000c. Measured from the cysteine to the phenylalanine, the CDR3 is 15 residues long. Only CDR3 DNA remains: 45 bases, in frame from the first base.

Using the deep immunoSEQ assay, multiplex PCR amplified TCR CDR3 regions from genomic DNA. For each cell subset, the extracted genomic DNA was distributed evenly across all wells of several immunoSEQ 96-well plates, and each plate served as one replicate. For sorted subsets, about 200 ng genomic DNA, equal to about 30,000 T cell genomes, was loaded into each replicate PCR. Purified libraries were measured with a Qubit 3.0 fluorometer, size-checked on a Bioanalyzer 2100, and measured again with the KAPA Library Quantification kit. Every immunoSEQ 96-well plate was sequenced on a separate single-read 150-cycle Illumina NextSeq 550 flow cell. The authors' pipeline ran thus. Because only junctional sequences without quality scores were contained in the immunoSEQ output, filtering matching that applied to full-length reads could not be performed. To assign V/J genes and CDR3, sequences were annotated against IMGT germline references using PyIR, a Python wrapper for IgBLAST v1.9. Reads with weak V/J assignments (E-value above 1e-6), missing CDR3, stop codons, out-of-frame junctions, or ambiguous translated residues were removed. V3J clonotypes were defined as sequences sharing an identical inferred V gene, J gene, and CDR3 amino acid sequence. Percentage overlap between repertoires was computed as shared unique clonotypes divided by the size of the smaller repertoire. RTK rarefaction, the Chao1 estimator, and Recon v2.1 estimates of unobserved clonotypes were used to assess repertoire richness. Generation probabilities were computed with OLGA for all TCRbeta clonotypes obtained by the gDNA method from four donors. The table comes from immuneACCESS by way of TCRdb, which keeps in-frame sequences with V and J called. Part of the clones is missing from these tables; in studies checked, under half for an unresolved V gene and the rest for unknown reasons. The DNA gave D and trimming, while V, J and clone size come from that table. Here the sample has about 2.4 million clones; 80% to 95% occur a single time. More than 0.35% of the sample rests with the top ten.

Study-wide findings and limitations: Across a handful of donors, 4.5% to 6.5% of naive CD4, around 3.3% of naive CD8, about 2.3% of memory CD4, and about 0.44% of memory CD8 clonotypes were shared. Even with the large sequencing depth, rarefaction of the sorted-subset datasets indicated that sequencing was incomplete. Compared with non-shared clonotypes, clonotypes shared by all four sorted-subset donors had higher generation probabilities. Based on pairwise subsampling, the degree of clonotype sharing among donors was expected to be affected by sequencing depth. Naive subsets generally had larger estimated clonotype richness than memory subsets. Only blood was sampled, and tissue TCR repertoires likely differ from those in blood. Because the study included a small number of donors, the genetic and exposure-history diversity represented was limited.

Sequencing was carried out using naive CD4+ T cells from PBMCs. Taken with the paper, the label for cell subset or site translates to: CD45RA+ positively selected. In this chain, TRBV21-1 is recombined with TRBJ2-7; the tabulated D call, TRBD1, remains unverified against the DNA. TRBV21-1 is assigned pseudogene status. This TCR derives from a man in his late teens or twenties in good health. Some clones in this sample may be carry-over from other donors' samples. The DNA sequence is as follows: TGTGCCAGCAGCAAACGTGGGGACAGCTCCTACGAGCAGTACTTC. It translates to CASSKRGDSSYEQYF.